This TCR beta chain was captured by sequencing in a study of T cell responses to AZD1222 COVID-19 vaccine (dated by TCRdb to 2020 to 2023). Turning to the overall study: AZD1222 recipients whose second dose came at about 4 weeks and those whose second dose came at about 12 weeks were combined into one group, since spike-specific TCR depth and breadth did not differ between the two schedules. Trial participants were enrolled by age into 18-55, 56-69 and 70-plus year subgroups, with roughly 160, 29 and 62 TCR-sequenced participants respectively. A total of 233 trial participants underwent TCR sequencing, of whom 207 had received two doses of AZD1222 and 26 had received two doses of the MenACWY control vaccine.

Notes on this clone: It lacks a known antigen. Qualities for individual bases were not recorded, and no much larger clone is one base off.

The CDR3 regions of human TCRbeta chains were subjected to immunosequencing. Processing in the source paper ran as follows. Repertoire TCRs were matched against a reference library of SARS-CoV-2-specific TCRs generated with the MIRA antigen-specificity platform. Breadth meant the fraction of unique TCRs that were SARS-CoV-2-associated, whereas depth meant the fraction of total T cells that were SARS-CoV-2-associated. Each spike-specific TCR was assigned to its reactive spike region and to a CD4 or CD8 class using the MIRA data. Log10-transformed breadth and depth values were compared by one-way ANOVA with Sidak's multiple comparisons tests. TCRdb limited this immuneACCESS table to in-frame rearrangements with V and J called. A share of clones is missing; checked studies link under half to unresolved V genes, and the rest is unexplained. V and J calls and clone size come straight from that table; D and trimming were deduced from the DNA. The sample table shows 90,000 to 150,000 clones, and around 90% are seen once. Of the sample, 7.5% to 9.5% is held by the ten largest clones.

The paper's findings and limits, for the study overall: The 56-69-year group was small, and its depth increase did not reach significance, likely because of low power. Vaccine-associated CD4 TCRs spanned the whole spike protein, with dominant responses in regions 160-218 and 743-854. Most participants were white British and females outnumbered males, and the authors suggested that clonal diversity may have been underestimated. Only five or six AZD1222 recipients were SARS-CoV-2 seropositive at baseline, limiting conclusions about previously exposed vaccinees. A significant rise in spike-specific TCR breadth and depth was observed after two AZD1222 doses relative to day 0 and relative to MenACWY recipients. No day 14 peak-response samples were available, so repertoires were characterized only after the peak T cell response. Nearly half of unique spike-specific TCRs reportedly recognized epitopes outside regions mutated in the B.1.351 and B.1.1.7 variants.

The cysteine opens and the phenylalanine closes a CDR3 of 14 amino acids. Of all the DNA, just the CDR3 is kept, 42 bases in frame from base 1. From a lookup of the germline V gene, CDR1 and CDR2 are SGHRS and YFSETQ. V and J lose 4 bases and 1 base, and a span of 11 bases separates them. The time point label, as the study defines it: baseline before first vaccination. The vaccinee samples were drawn from two UK trials, COV001 and COV002, one of which was a single-blind randomized controlled phase 2/3 trial testing AZD1222 (ChAdOx1 nCoV-19) in healthy adults. Trial participant PBMC samples were collected at day 0 and day 28 after the second dose for TCRbeta chain sequencing.

The TCR sequence derives from an adult in good health. Here the sequenced sample was peripheral blood, taken on day 0 of AZD1222 vaccination. The sequence links TRBV5-1 to TRBJ1-1, with the D gene call left open. The sequenced DNA: TGCGCCAGCAGCCCCCTCCCCACGAACACTGAAGCTTTCTTT. Its product reads: CASSPLPTNTEAFF.